This passage covers 21 T cell receptor beta chains from one sample sequenced in a study of beta chain features in type 1 diabetes. Study results and limitations: People with Type 1 diabetes carried modestly yet significantly shorter TCRB CDR3s in all four CD4+ subsets.

Expressed TCRB transcripts were sequenced because the isolated RNA had all been reverse transcribed beforehand. Generated by immunoSEQ multiplex PCR, the TCRdb table keeps only in-frame clones and is missing some. The data hold 630,000 or so clones, with around an eighth observed a single time. The antigens for these receptors are not known. Sequenced sample: naive CD4+ T cells from blood. These receptors originate from a man aged 18 to 30 with type 1 diabetes.

The rearrangement joins TRBV30 to TRBJ2-2; D perhaps matches TRBD1 (6 bases). V was pared by 8 bases and J by 2 bases, with 18 bases between. There are 15 residues in the CDR3. The germline gives CDR1 GTSNPN, CDR2 SVGIG (reference sequence). DNA of the CDR3: TGTGCCGTGATGGCAGGGGTTTTAAACACCGGGGAGCTGTTTTTT. Translation gives CAVMAGVLNTGELFF.

The chain is built from TRBV5-1 and TRBJ2-1; 8 nucleotides agree with TRBD2. Germline values: CDR1 SGHRS, CDR2 YFSETQ. The CDR3 covers 15 residues. The V segment lost 4 bases and the J segment 4 bases; nucleotides outside the gene matches: 7. The CDR3 sequence is CASSPPRGGYNEQFF. In DNA form, the CDR3 reads TGCGCCAGCAGCCCCCCCCGGGGGGGATACAATGAGCAGTTCTTC.

The DNA for the CDR3 is TGCAGCGAGACAACCGAACGGGACAGGGCCTATAATTCACCCCTCCACTTT. It yields the protein CSETTERDRAYNSPLHF. V gene TRBV29-1 combines with J gene TRBJ1-6; 9 nucleotides agree with TRBD1. The CDR3 has 17 amino acids. The germline V gene encodes CDR1 SQVTM and CDR2 ANQGSEA. After removal of 7 bases from V and 2 bases from J, the junction contained 12 bases not matched to a gene.

The V gene is TRBV7-9, the J gene TRBJ2-5, with D possibly being TRBD1 (6 bases). The germline V gene encodes CDR1 SEHNR and CDR2 FQNEAQ (reference sequence). The CDR3 extends over 13 amino acids. Trimming stripped 11 bases from V and 2 bases from J, with 15 bases between. The CDR3 nucleotides are TGTGCCTCCCGGGACAAGGGTCAAGAGACCCAGTACTTC. Protein sequence: CASRDKGQETQYF. Complete variable domain (other parts from reference TRBV7-9 and TRBJ2-5): DTGVSQNPRHKITKRGQNVTFRCDPISEHNRLYWYRQTLGQGPEFLTYFQNEAQLEKSRLLSDRFSAERPKGSFSTLEIQRTEQGDSAMYLCASRDKGQETQYFGPGTRLLVL.

This chain links TRBV6-6 with TRBJ2-4; 8 bases line up with TRBD2. V lost 8 bases, J lost 1 base, and 4 bases stayed unmatched. Germline lookup yields CDR1 MNHNY and CDR2 SVGAGI (reference sequence). The length of the CDR3 is 14 residues. The CDR3 is CASETSEAKNIQYF. The CDR3 nucleotides read TGTGCCAGCGAGACTAGCGAGGCCAAAAACATTCAGTACTTC.

A few counts support this clone. CDR3 amino acids: CSGIRGQAFF. The DNA for the CDR3 is TGCAGTGGTATCCGGGGCCAAGCTTTCTTT. The chain is built from TRBV20-1 and TRBJ1-1; the D gene is possibly TRBD1 (5 bases). The V end was cut by 7 bases, the J end by 9 bases, with 12 bases between. The germline V gene encodes CDR1 DFQATT and CDR2 SNEGSKA (reference sequence). The CDR3 runs 10 residues.

This clone was recorded a few times. The rearrangement uses TRBV27 and TRBJ1-5; TRBD1 aligns across 8 bases. The trim removed 5 bases at V and 7 bases at J, leaving 10 bases unmatched. This CDR3 is 15 amino acids long. The germline CDR1 and CDR2 sequences are MNHEY and SMNVEV (reference sequence). CDR3 sequence reads: CASSTRVDRGQPQHF. CDR3 coding DNA: TGTGCCAGCAGTACCAGAGTAGACAGGGGCCAGCCCCAGCATTTT.

This chain connects TRBV2 to TRBJ2-3; 9 positions agree with TRBD2. Germline V gene data show CDR1 as SNHLY and CDR2 as FYNNEI. The CDR3 is made up of 14 amino acids. The trim removed 8 bases at V and 6 bases at J, leaving 9 bases unmatched. CDR3 nucleotide sequence: TGTGCCAGCTTACTAGCGGGTGGAGCGGATACGCAGTATTTT. Translation gives CASLLAGGADTQYF.

This clone was picked up a small number of times. The chain has TRBV11-2 and TRBJ2-7; 9 nucleotides agree with TRBD1. After removal of 3 bases from V and 6 bases from J, the junction contained 9 bases not matched to a gene. CDR3 size: 15 residues. CDR1 and CDR2 (germline): SGHAT, FQNNGV. CDR3 region: CASSFSGTGRREQYF. DNA of the CDR3: TGTGCCAGCAGCTTCTCCGGGACAGGGAGGCGCGAGCAGTACTTC.

The rearrangement links TRBV9 to TRBJ1-1; TRBD1 is a possible D gene (6 bases). Germline loops: CDR1 SGDLS, CDR2 YYNGEE. The CDR3 is made up of 15 amino acids. Between the trimmed V and J ends, which lost 4 bases and 5 bases, there was a span of 18 bases. This chain's CDR3 is CASSPKGGRGTEAFF. The CDR3 coding sequence is TGTGCCAGCAGCCCCAAAGGGGGACGGGGGACTGAAGCTTTCTTT.

This clone has only a few counts. This chain uses TRBV4-2 with TRBJ1-1; D is ambiguous. CDR1 and CDR2 from the germline V gene are LGHNA and YNFKEQ. The CDR3 is 13 amino acids. Trimming removed 0 bases from V and 10 bases from J, with 12 bases in between. CDR3 residues: CASSQDLGSGAFF. The CDR3 nucleotides are TGTGCCAGCAGCCAAGATTTGGGCAGCGGAGCTTTCTTT.

V gene TRBV7-9 combines with J gene TRBJ1-1; D unclear. This CDR3 is 13 amino acids long. The ends were cut back, 3 bases at V and 0 bases at J, with 5 bases in the middle. Germline CDR1 is SEHNR and CDR2 is FQNEAQ (reference sequence). CDR3 loop: CASSFQVNTEAFF. The DNA for the CDR3 is TGTGCCAGCAGCTTCCAGGTGAACACTGAAGCTTTCTTT.

Only a few counts were recorded for this clone. The J gene is TRBJ2-6, the V gene TRBV7-8; D gene ambiguous. Germline V lookup: CDR1 SGHVS, CDR2 FQNEAQ. This CDR3 spans 17 amino acids. V dropped 0 bases and J dropped 2 bases, with 11 bases sitting between them. The CDR3 loop is CASSLAYRAPGANVLTF. CDR3 nucleotide sequence: TGTGCCAGCAGCTTAGCGTACCGGGCTCCTGGGGCCAACGTCCTGACTTTC.

The sample holds a few counts of this clone. The chain has TRBV30 and TRBJ2-7; no definite D call. The CDR3 spans 11 residues. V was trimmed by 2 bases and J by 1 base, leaving 3 bases between them. CDR1 and CDR2 (germline): GTSNPN, SVGIG (reference sequence). CDR3 nucleotide sequence: TGTGCCTGGAGTTGGTCCTACGAGCAGTACTTC. Translated, it gives CAWSWSYEQYF.

There are a few counts of this clone. The chain has TRBV5-1 and TRBJ2-5; 7 bases map to TRBD1. CDR3 length: 14 residues. V lost 3 bases, J lost 5 bases, and 7 bases stayed unmatched. Germline-derived CDR1 and CDR2 are SGHRS and YFSETQ. CDR3 nucleotides: TGCGCCAGCAGCTCGACAGGGCTGGGGGAGACCCAGTACTTC. It yields the protein CASSSTGLGETQYF. The whole variable domain, remainder taken from reference TRBV5-1 and TRBJ2-5, is KAGVTQTPRYLIKTRGQQVTLSCSPISGHRSVSWYQQTPGQGLQFLFEYFSETQRNKGNFPGRFSGRQFSNSRSEMNVSTLELGDSALYLCASSSTGLGETQYFGPGTRLLVL.

This clone was detected a few times. The chain is built from TRBV10-3 and TRBJ2-7, with TRBD2 matching 13 bases. The CDR3 sequence is 14 residues long. CDR1 is ENHRY, CDR2 SYGVKD, per germline. V shed 10 bases, J shed 1 base, and the junction held 4 bases outside the gene matches. The DNA of the CDR3 is TGTGCCACCGCGGGACTAGCGGGATCCTACGAGCAGTACTTC. Its translation: CATAGLAGSYEQYF.

The genes are TRBV25-1 and TRBJ2-7; the match to TRBD2 covers 7 bases. Trimming cost V 7 bases and J 0 bases; bases outside gene matches: 12. The CDR3 loop spans 16 amino acids. Germline lookup yields CDR1 MGHDK and CDR2 SYGVNS. The chain's CDR3 is CASTSAGKRGSYEQYF. The DNA for the CDR3 is TGTGCCAGCACCTCCGCGGGGAAGCGGGGCTCCTACGAGCAGTACTTC.

This clone turned up a few times. The rearrangement links TRBV19 to TRBJ1-1, with a possible D match to TRBD1 (6 bases). The V end was cut by 3 bases, the J end by 0 bases, with 17 bases between. CDR1 and CDR2 (germline): LNHDA, SQIVND (reference sequence). The CDR3 length is 17 residues. The CDR3 sequence: CASSIDRISSMNTEAFF. CDR3 DNA: TGTGCCAGTAGTATCGACAGGATCTCAAGCATGAACACTGAAGCTTTCTTT. The whole variable domain, remainder taken from reference TRBV19 and TRBJ1-1, is DGGITQSPKYLFRKEGQNVTLSCEQNLNHDAMYWYRQDPGQGLRLIYYSQIVNDFQKGDIAEGYSVSREKKESFPLTVTSAQKNPTAFYLCASSIDRISSMNTEAFFGQGTRLTVV.

The V and J genes are TRBV7-2 and TRBJ2-7; tentative D call: TRBD2 (6 bases). CDR3 length: 12 residues. V gave up 4 bases and J gave up 9 bases, with 13 bases separating them. Germline V gives CDR1 SGHTA, CDR2 FQGNSA. This CDR3 is CASSSGLAGQYF. The CDR3 DNA sequence: TGTGCCAGCAGCTCGGGACTTGCAGGGCAGTACTTC.

This clone has a handful of counts. This chain links TRBV2 with TRBJ1-3; TRBD1 matches at 7 bases. Germline loops: CDR1 SNHLY, CDR2 FYNNEI. This CDR3 is 14 amino acids long. The junction had 2 bases not matched to a gene; V was cut back by 6 bases and J by 0 bases. In nucleotides, the CDR3 is TGTGCCAGCAGCGGGACAGTCTCTGGAAACACCATATATTTT. Protein: CASSGTVSGNTIYF.

Of note for this clone: The same CDR3 is also encoded by other DNA sequences in this sample. This rearrangement joins TRBV14 to TRBJ1-1; D gene ambiguous. V lost 0 bases, J lost 0 bases, and 2 bases lay in between. Germline lookup yields CDR1 SGHDN and CDR2 FVKESK. This CDR3 has 13 amino acids. The CDR3 loop is CASSQDMNTEAFF. The CDR3 bases are TGTGCCAGCAGCCAAGACATGAACACTGAAGCTTTCTTT.